This T cell receptor (beta chain) comes out of a study of human T cells and chemical hapten exposure. Whole-study context: Across the whole study, which lasted roughly five months, patients were given diphenylcyclopropenone on the scalp once a week. General study points: Versus controls, expanded TCRs had significantly more large CDR3 similarity clusters. DPC sensitization left the count of TCRs above 1 in 1000 unchanged.

TCRdb recomputed calls from the RACE reads with MiXCR, one row per CDR3 protein. The repertoire holds around 99,000 distinct CDR3 sequences, with approximately 13% as singletons. Worth noting for this clonotype: Its antigen remains unknown.

Time point: patch test 1, 2 weeks after DPC sensitization. Treatment here: therapeutic diphenylcyclopropenone sensitization with weekly scalp DPC. The receptor was derived from a woman aged 40-49 years with alopecia areata. Some clones in this sample may be carry-over from other donors' samples. The input for sequencing was whole blood, taken in connection with sensitization to the hapten diphenylcyclopropenone (DPC).

CDR3 sequence (DNA): TGTGCCAGCAGCCTCGGATGGAGGGAGTACAATGAGCAGTTCTTC. Translation gives CASSLGWREYNEQFF. V usage is TRBV6-2 or TRBV6-3 and J usage is TRBJ2-1, with D possibly TRBD2 on 6 matching bases. Trimming cost V 6 bases and J 4 bases, with 16 bases left between them. The V gene's germline CDR1 is MNHEY and CDR2 SVGEGT. This CDR3 contains 15 residues.